These 8 T cell receptor beta chains came from one sample sequenced in a study of beta chain features in type 1 diabetes (dated by TCRdb to the late 2010s). Library preparation was by the immunoSEQ multiplex PCR assay. The entire isolated RNA was reverse transcribed using the High Capacity cDNA Reverse Transcription Kit, and thus expressed TCRB transcripts were sequenced. The clones in this table, taken by TCRdb from immuneACCESS, are in-frame only. Not every clone is retained; where verified, under half of the shortfall comes from an unresolved V gene, and the cause of the rest is unknown. The sample profile shows hundreds of thousands of clones; 15% of them were found once. The leading ten clones occupy about 0.093% of the sample. The sequencing sample was made of naive CD4+ T cells from blood. Taken with the paper, the label for cell subset or site translates to: true naive CD4+ T cells. The receptors derive from a young man in good health.

In this sample, this clone turned up a few times. The CDR3: CASSQDGGPSYEQYF. The CDR3, as DNA: TGTGCCAGCAGCCAAGACGGGGGGCCTTCCTACGAGCAGTACTTC. J is TRBJ2-7 and V is TRBV4-2, with D tentatively TRBD2 (7 bases). CDR3 length: 15 residues. Looked up from germline, CDR1 is LGHNA and CDR2 is YNFKEQ. V dropped 0 bases and J dropped 1 base, with 10 bases sitting between them.

The sample holds a few counts of this clone. The chain employs TRBV9 and TRBJ2-7; the D gene could be TRBD1 or TRBD2 (5 bases each). Germline V gene data show CDR1 as SGDLS and CDR2 as YYNGEE. Trimming took 4 bases from V and 1 from J, leaving 15 bases between them. The CDR3 extends over 15 amino acids. The CDR3, as DNA: TGTGCCAGCAGCAGCCGGGACGGTGGTTCCTACGAGCAGTACTTC. Amino acid sequence: CASSSRDGGSYEQYF.

The chain couples TRBV15 to TRBJ1-2; 7 nucleotides agree with TRBD1. Trimming took 0 bases from V and 5 from J; bases not matched to a gene: 9. Germline V lookup: CDR1 LNHNV, CDR2 YYDKDF (reference sequence). The CDR3 runs to 16 residues. CDR3 amino acids: CATSRDHQTGKYGYTF. CDR3 in DNA: TGTGCCACCAGCAGAGATCACCAGACAGGGAAGTATGGCTACACCTTC.

This clone was picked up a small number of times. The rearrangement joins TRBV5-6 to TRBJ2-3; 12 bases agree with TRBD2. V gave up 1 base and J gave up 6 bases; unmatched junction bases: 6. Looked up from germline, CDR1 is SGHDT and CDR2 is YYEEEE. The CDR3 is made up of 16 amino acids. CDR3 nucleotide sequence: TGTGCCAGCAGCTTGCAAGGACTAGCGGGATGGGATACGCAGTATTTT. This encodes CASSLQGLAGWDTQYF.

This clone was observed a handful of times. The J gene is TRBJ2-7, the V gene TRBV6-5, with a tentative D call TRBD1 (5 bases). CDR3 length: 15 residues. From germline, CDR1 is MNHEY and CDR2 SVGAGI. The V gene lost 4 bases and the J gene lost 5 bases, with 18 bases spanning the gap. CDR3 sequence reads: CASSSPTVPRDEQYF. In nucleotides, the CDR3 is TGTGCCAGCAGTTCCCCGACAGTTCCTCGGGACGAGCAGTACTTC.

This clone was seen a few times. The chain combines TRBV27 with TRBJ1-2; D is unresolved. This CDR3 contains 13 residues. Germline V gene lookup returns CDR1 MNHEY and CDR2 SMNVEV (reference sequence). V was clipped by 2 bases and J by 4 bases, with 8 bases between them. This chain's CDR3 is CASSLLGFYGYTF. The CDR3 region has the DNA TGTGCCAGCAGTTTACTCGGATTCTATGGCTACACCTTC.

Only a few counts were recorded for this clone. The chain employs TRBV27 and TRBJ2-3; a possible D gene is TRBD2 (7 bases). Looked up from germline, CDR1 is MNHEY and CDR2 is SMNVEV (reference sequence). V shed 3 bases and J shed 4 bases, with 20 bases lying between them. CDR3 size: 17 residues. CDR3 region: CASSFVDGLGGPDTQYF. CDR3 DNA sequence: TGTGCCAGCAGTTTTGTAGATGGGTTGGGGGGGCCAGATACGCAGTATTTT.

This chain connects TRBV7-2 to TRBJ2-1, with 8 nucleotides matching TRBD2. Germline V lookup: CDR1 SGHTA, CDR2 FQGNSA. Trimming cost V 1 base and J 4 bases; bases outside gene matches: 3. The CDR3 sequence is 15 residues long. DNA for the CDR3: TGTGCCAGCAGCTTAGGGGTAGCGGGGTACAATGAGCAGTTCTTC. The encoded protein is CASSLGVAGYNEQFF.